This T cell receptor beta chain comes out of a study of CD8 T cells in Susac syndrome. Background on the study: At blood draw, Susac syndrome patients were therapy-naive, on corticosteroids, or on intravenous immunoglobulin alone.

RNA amounts of roughly 0.45 to 1 ug underwent reverse transcription with random hexamers. Amplification of TCR beta CDR3 by immunoSEQ multiplex PCR spanned 54 Vbeta and 13 Jbeta. In TCRdb, the immunoSEQ multiplex PCR reads were re-called with MiXCR into one record per CDR3 protein. The repertoire has around 100,000 distinct CDR3 sequences, around 96% of them found once; the top ten carry approximately 0.3%. Remarks on this clonotype: Its antigen is as yet unknown.

Study observations and caveats: Clonal CD8+ expansion in Susac was highest in TEMRA cells and active patients.

This clonotype was obtained from a human donor with Susac syndrome. The material sequenced was CD8+ T cells from PBMCs.

The CDR3 DNA sequence: TGCAGCGTCCTCGGACAGACCGGGGAGCTGTTTTTT. Translation: CSVLGQTGELFF. This chain joins TRBV29-1 and TRBJ2-2, with D possibly TRBD1 on 6 matching bases. This CDR3 is built from 12 residues. Germline values: CDR1 SQVTM, CDR2 ANQGSEA. Trimming pared 6 bases from V and 5 bases from J, leaving 10 bases between.